What follows is one T cell receptor beta chain and its context. This sample was included in a study of blood T cell repertoires in COVID-19. Study-level information: Donors in the United States, Italy and Spain gave samples during acute or convalescent COVID-19.

In the source study's methods: Quantification of nucleated cells was approximated via reference gene primer amplification. Assay used: immunoSEQ multiplex PCR; TCRdb lists only in-frame clones, some missing. V and J calls and clone size come straight from that table; D and trimming were deduced from the DNA. The sample lists roughly 180,000 clones; over 75% were seen once. Germline assignment: CDR1 SGHVS and CDR2 FQNEAQ. The V gene end was trimmed by 4 bases and the J gene end by 0 bases; junction bases not matched to a gene: 15. This CDR3 comprises 20 residues. The sample comprised PBMCs or T cells enriched from blood (not recorded which). This sequence originates from a middle-aged woman with acute COVID-19. The rearrangement uses TRBV7-8 and TRBJ2-3; 11 positions match TRBD2. The CDR3 DNA sequence: TGTGCCAGCAGCTCAAACCCAGGGACTAGCGGTTTAGCTAGCACAGATACGCAGTATTTT. Its protein product is CASSSNPGTSGLASTDTQYF.